One and the same sample provided the 27 T cell receptor beta chains below, sequenced in a study of T-cell memory formation after mild COVID-19. TCRdb redid the calling of the 5' RACE reads with MiXCR, one entry per CDR3 protein. The sample lists 300,000 to 400,000 distinct CDR3 sequences, over 20% seen once, with 9.5% to 15% in the top ten. The source material was PBMCs or a T cell subset sorted from them (not recorded which). Receptors originate from an adult woman who had mild COVID-19 (a few samples of this study predate the infection). Cell type and time point are not known.

The chain joins TRBV7-8 to TRBJ2-7, with TRBD1 matching over 7 bases. The CDR3 sequence is 16 residues long. Trimming removed 2 bases from V and 5 bases from J; junction bases left unmatched: 12. CDR1 is SGHVS, CDR2 FQNEAQ, per germline. This chain's CDR3 is CASSLFDRAAANEQYF. CDR3 nucleotide sequence: TGTGCCAGCAGCTTATTCGACAGGGCGGCGGCCAACGAGCAGTACTTC.

V gene TRBV11-2 combines with J gene TRBJ1-4; the D is unclear. The CDR3 covers 13 residues. Trimming left V 5 bases short and J 8 bases short, with 12 bases between. Looked up from germline, CDR1 is SGHAT and CDR2 is FQNNGV. The CDR3 here is CASSTGLKEKLFF. The CDR3 DNA reads TGTGCCAGCAGCACCGGGCTAAAGGAAAAACTGTTTTTT.

This clonotype has only a few counts. This chain links TRBV3-1 with TRBJ1-4; TRBD1 is a possible D gene (6 bases). Trimming left V 1 base short and J 11 bases short, with 8 bases between. CDR1 is LGHDT and CDR2 is YNNKEL in the germline V gene (reference sequence). This CDR3 is 12 amino acids long. The CDR3 spells CASSQGGQKLFF. The CDR3 DNA follows: TGTGCCAGCAGCCAAGGAGGACAGAAACTGTTTTTT.

The chain joins TRBV9 to TRBJ1-3, with 7 bases matching TRBD1. The CDR3 covers 17 residues. Losses at the gene ends were 4 bases for V and 0 bases for J; bases not matched to a gene: 10. CDR1 is SGDLS, CDR2 YYNGEE, per germline. In DNA form, the CDR3 reads TGTGCCAGCAGCCAACAAGGACAGGTTCTCTCTGGAAACACCATATATTTT. It translates to CASSQQGQVLSGNTIYF.

Only a few counts were recorded for this clonotype. The V and J genes are TRBV7-2 and TRBJ1-6; TRBD1 might be the D (6 bases). The V and J ends lost 4 bases and 3 bases respectively, with 10 bases between them. This CDR3 has 15 residues. Germline V gives CDR1 SGHTA, CDR2 FQGNSA. The CDR3 DNA reads TGTGCCAGCAGCTCAGGGGCTAACTATAATTCACCCCTCCACTTT. Residues: CASSSGANYNSPLHF.

The chain uses TRBV5-4 and TRBJ2-2, with 7 bases that match TRBD1. Germline V gene lookup returns CDR1 SGHNT and CDR2 YYREEE (reference sequence). The junction had 8 bases not matched to a gene; V was cut back by 3 bases and J by 0 bases. This CDR3 region has 17 residues. CDR3 loop: CASSSGTESANTGELFF. The CDR3 nucleotides read TGTGCCAGCAGCTCCGGGACAGAAAGCGCGAACACCGGGGAGCTGTTTTTT.

This rearrangement joins TRBV6-2 or TRBV6-3 to TRBJ2-7; TRBD1 matches at 7 bases. The CDR3 consists of 13 residues. Per the germline V gene, CDR1 is MNHEY and CDR2 is SVGEGT. The V segment lost 7 bases and the J segment 4 bases; nucleotides outside the gene matches: 7. CDR3 in DNA: TGTGCCAGCAACAAACAGGGGTTATACGAGCAGTACTTC. Its translation is CASNKQGLYEQYF.

The gene calls are TRBV18 and TRBJ1-1, with no clear D. In germline, CDR1 is KGHSH, CDR2 LQKENI. Trimming took 2 bases from V and 2 from J, leaving 9 bases between them. The CDR3 sequence is 14 residues long. The CDR3 DNA sequence: TGTGCCAGCTCACCAGTCAGGAGCAACACTGAAGCTTTCTTT. Encoded protein: CASSPVRSNTEAFF.

The rearrangement uses TRBV9 and TRBJ2-3, with 12 bases lining up with TRBD2. The CDR3 covers 16 residues. V dropped 7 bases and J dropped 5; count of bases not matched to a gene: 11. CDR1 is SGDLS and CDR2 is YYNGEE in the germline V gene. The CDR3 region is CASRPTSGSGLDTQYF. The CDR3, as DNA: TGTGCCAGCCGCCCGACTAGCGGGAGCGGCCTAGATACGCAGTATTTT.

This clonotype was seen a handful of times. The chain links TRBV3-1 to TRBJ2-7; no firm D call. CDR1 LGHDT and CDR2 YNNKEL come from the germline V gene (reference sequence). V was cut by 2 bases and J by 2 bases, with 13 bases left in between. The CDR3 is 15 residues long. The CDR3 DNA is TGTGCCAGCAGCCAACCGAGTCACTCAACCTACGAGCAGTACTTC. Translation gives CASSQPSHSTYEQYF.

This chain uses TRBV2 with TRBJ2-3, with TRBD2 matching over 8 bases. V gave up 6 bases and J gave up 1 base; unmatched junction bases: 6. The length of the CDR3 is 15 residues. Germline-derived CDR1 and CDR2 are SNHLY and FYNNEI. The CDR3: CASRGTSWGTDTQYF. The CDR3 region has the DNA TGTGCCAGCAGGGGGACTAGTTGGGGCACAGATACGCAGTATTTT.

This clonotype was seen a handful of times. The V and J genes are TRBV4-2 and TRBJ2-7, with D perhaps TRBD2 (6 bases). The CDR3 totals 14 residues. Germline CDR1 is LGHNA and CDR2 is YNFKEQ. The V gene lost 0 bases and the J gene lost 6 bases, with 12 bases spanning the gap. This CDR3 reads CASSQEVAGIEQYF. The CDR3 bases are TGTGCCAGCAGCCAAGAGGTGGCGGGGATCGAGCAGTACTTC.

This clonotype was observed a handful of times. The rearrangement links TRBV2 to TRBJ2-3; 7 bases align to TRBD1. Germline V gene sequence: CDR1 SNHLY, CDR2 FYNNEI. V trimming: 6 bases; J trimming: 1 base; junction bases outside the gene matches: 7. The CDR3 totals 15 residues. The CDR3 reads CASSPGQIRTDTQYF. CDR3 coding DNA: TGTGCCAGCAGCCCGGGACAGATACGCACAGATACGCAGTATTTT.

The rearrangement joins TRBV12-3 or TRBV12-4 to TRBJ1-1, with TRBD1 matching 9 bases. The CDR3 spans 14 residues. V was clipped by 6 bases and J by 1 base; unmatched bases: 3. The CDR3 sequence is CASSTGGGNTEAFF. In DNA, the CDR3 is TGTGCCAGCAGCACAGGGGGCGGGAACACTGAAGCTTTCTTT.

This clonotype showed up just a few times. The chain is built from TRBV7-2 and TRBJ2-5, with D possibly being TRBD1 (5 bases). Germline V gene lookup returns CDR1 SGHTA and CDR2 FQGNSA. The CDR3 spans 13 residues. The ends were cut back, 5 bases at V and 4 bases at J, with 11 bases in the middle. DNA of the CDR3: TGTGCCAGCAGCCCAGGGTTCTCAGAGACCCAGTACTTC. Residues: CASSPGFSETQYF.

This chain uses TRBV20-1 with TRBJ2-1, with 13 bases lining up with TRBD2. With 0 bases clipped from V and 7 bases from J, the junction kept 6 bases outside the gene matches. The CDR3 totals 16 residues. Germline V gene data show CDR1 as DFQATT and CDR2 as SNEGSKA (reference sequence). The CDR3: CSARDQLAGGENEQFF. The CDR3 DNA reads TGCAGTGCTAGAGATCAACTAGCGGGAGGGGAGAATGAGCAGTTCTTC.

The V and J genes are TRBV25-1 and TRBJ1-2; 9 bases map to TRBD1. The CDR3 sequence is 13 residues long. After removal of 4 bases from V and 6 bases from J, the junction contained 3 bases not matched to a gene. Germline V gene lookup returns CDR1 MGHDK and CDR2 SYGVNS. CDR3 region: CASSGWTGDGYTF. The CDR3 nucleotides are TGTGCCAGCAGTGGCTGGACAGGGGATGGCTACACCTTC.

In its sample, this clonotype was seen a few times. The rearrangement links TRBV29-1 to TRBJ1-1; D is undetermined. This CDR3 region has 13 residues. Deletions cut 6 bases from V and 0 bases from J, with 11 bases between. Germline V gene lookup returns CDR1 SQVTM and CDR2 ANQGSEA. CDR3 sequence reads: CSVDRTVNTEAFF. The CDR3, as DNA: TGCAGCGTCGACCGGACGGTGAACACTGAAGCTTTCTTT.

This clonotype was counted between two and nine times. V usage is TRBV25-1 and J usage is TRBJ1-2; D not resolved. Trimming stripped 1 base from V and 4 bases from J, with 10 bases between. The CDR3 contains 14 residues. Germline CDR1 reads MGHDK; CDR2 reads SYGVNS. As DNA, the CDR3 is TGTGCCAGCAGTGAATGGAAGGGATCCTATGGCTACACCTTC. It specifies CASSEWKGSYGYTF.

V is TRBV3-1 and J is TRBJ1-6, with no clear D. The germline CDR1 and CDR2 sequences are LGHDT and YNNKEL (reference sequence). The CDR3 loop spans 12 amino acids. With 1 base removed from V and 11 bases from J, the gap between germline ends came to 6 bases. The CDR3 sequence is CASSQVGAPLHF. The CDR3 bases are TGTGCCAGCAGCCAAGTCGGAGCACCCCTCCACTTT.

The V call is TRBV29-1, the J call TRBJ2-1; no clear D gene. Trimming cost V 7 bases and J 8 bases, with 9 bases left between them. This CDR3 is 10 amino acids long. CDR1 and CDR2 from the germline V gene are SQVTM and ANQGSEA. Here the CDR3 reads CSARKDEQFF. The DNA for the CDR3 is TGCAGCGCACGGAAGGATGAGCAGTTCTTC.

The rearrangement links TRBV12-3 or TRBV12-4 to TRBJ1-5; 8 nucleotides align to TRBD1. The CDR3 spans 14 residues. V lost 5 bases and J lost 6; bases outside the gene matches: 6. CDR3 bases: TGTGCCAGCAGTCAAGGACAGGGAGGTCAGCCCCAGCATTTT. This codes for CASSQGQGGQPQHF.

J is TRBJ2-7 and V is TRBV20-1; no reliable D call. Trimming stripped 0 bases from V and 7 bases from J, with 7 bases between. Germline CDR1 DFQATT, CDR2 SNEGSKA (reference sequence). This CDR3 is built from 11 residues. The CDR3 DNA follows: TGCAGTGCTAGAGATATGCGGGAGCAGTACTTC. Translating gives CSARDMREQYF.

The chain uses TRBV7-3 and TRBJ2-5; D uncertain. The CDR3 is 15 residues long. Per germline, CDR1 SGHTA and CDR2 FQGTGA. V was trimmed by 0 bases and J by 2 bases, leaving 10 bases between them. CDR3 amino acids: CASSLTGEVQETQYF. The CDR3 DNA follows: TGTGCCAGCAGCTTAACGGGCGAGGTACAAGAGACCCAGTACTTC. Full variable domain (outside the CDR3, taken from reference TRBV7-3 and TRBJ2-5): GAGVSQTPSNKVTEKGKYVELRCDPISGHTALYWYRQSLGQGPEFLIYFQGTGAADDSGLPNDRFFAVRPEGSVSTLKIQRTERGDSAVYLCASSLTGEVQETQYFGPGTRLLVL.

This clonotype was detected only a few times. The rearrangement links TRBV7-9 to TRBJ2-7; D tentatively reads TRBD1 or TRBD2 (5 bases each). V was pared by 0 bases and J by 5 bases, with 8 bases between. The CDR3 runs to 13 residues. The V gene's germline CDR1 is SEHNR and CDR2 FQNEAQ (reference sequence). Here the CDR3 reads CASSLAEGNEQYF. The CDR3 DNA follows: TGTGCCAGCAGCTTAGCCGAGGGGAACGAGCAGTACTTC.

This clonotype was counted a few times. J is TRBJ2-3 and V is TRBV9; 10 bases map to TRBD2. The CDR3 totals 16 residues. The ends lost 3 bases at V and 7 bases at J; junction bases unmatched: 11. Germline CDR1 reads SGDLS; CDR2 reads YYNGEE. This CDR3 reads CASSEQLAGLPNTQYF. In nucleotides, the CDR3 is TGTGCCAGCAGCGAACAACTAGCGGGACTGCCGAATACGCAGTATTTT.

This clonotype was detected a few times. V gene TRBV7-2 combines with J gene TRBJ2-3; 12 nucleotides line up with TRBD2. Unmatched junction bases numbered 6, after V lost 6 bases and J lost 2 bases. This CDR3 is built from 16 residues. From germline, CDR1 is SGHTA and CDR2 FQGNSA. The CDR3 DNA reads as TGTGCCAGCAGAAAGACTAGCGGGGGATACACAGATACGCAGTATTTT. It yields the protein CASRKTSGGYTDTQYF.